This T cell receptor (beta chain) was sequenced during a study of blood T cells in healthy people across ages. Regarding the study as a whole: Those diversity estimates obtained from one million T cells were thought to be underestimates.

PCR was performed a second time for about 7 to 12 cycles using a sample-barcoded 5' primer and a J-beta primer mix. Every cDNA molecule bore a tag from a template-switch adaptor containing 12 random nucleotides. TCRdb recomputed calls from the 5' RACE reads with MiXCR, one row per CDR3 protein. In the table there are around 1.7 million distinct CDR3 sequences, 28% of which are singletons. The CDR3 runs to 13 residues. Trimming stripped 0 bases from V and 3 bases from J, with 6 bases between. Germline CDR1 LGHNA, CDR2 YSLEER. This clonotype was observed at least ten times. Its target is unknown. The gene calls are TRBV4-3 and TRBJ2-7; D gene unclear. The TCR sequence derives from a woman between 25 and 40 years old in good health. The material sequenced was blood. The CDR3: CASSQDRIYEQYF. CDR3 DNA: TGCGCCAGCAGCCAAGATCGGATCTACGAGCAGTACTTC.